This TCR beta chain was sequenced during a study of blood T cell repertoires in COVID-19 (dated by TCRdb to about 2020). Regarding the study in general: Collaborator samples came from the United States, Italy and Spain and covered acute and convalescent phases of COVID-19. The prospective study material was composed of cDNA or gDNA derived from T cells, B-cell-depleted T cells, or PBMCs. Deeply sampled blood TCRbeta repertoires from subjects exposed to, actively infected with, or recovered from COVID-19 were included in the dataset. The repertoires were released in a freely available public database meant as a resource for research on the immune response to SARS-CoV-2. The samples were drawn from the first 160 participants of the ongoing ImmuneRACE study and from 1,254 subjects provided by 6 global collaborators. Sample metadata almost always included a de-identified subject ID, COVID-19 status, age in years and sex. Where available, HLA class I and class II types were obtained from metadata supplied by the sample provider rather than from assay-based typing.

Participants in the prospective study were aged 18 to 89 years, lived in over 20 United States geographic areas, and enrolled through a virtual design. To assign participants to cohorts, the prospective study relied on clinical history that participants themselves reported in a screening survey and a study questionnaire. Recovered participants in ImmuneRACE Cohort 3 were defined as having two consecutive negative NP/OP PCR tests, clearance from a healthcare professional, or resolution of symptoms. In the prospective study, mobile phlebotomists collected whole blood, serum and a nasopharyngeal or oropharyngeal swab from each participant. Participants in the prospective study had the option to provide additional blood draws and questionnaires over a roughly two-month period. Blood samples from the prospective study were shipped frozen or at room temperature prior to DNA extraction. CDR1 and CDR2 are drawn from the germline V gene (reference sequence): MNHEY, SMNVEV. The CDR3 spans 13 residues, from the cysteine through the phenylalanine. This entry keeps only the CDR3 DNA: 39 bases, framed from base 1. V and J are truncated by 6 bases and 5 bases respectively, leaving an intervening sequence of 14 bases.

The immunoSEQ Assay, a bias-controlled multiplex PCR, was used to amplify TCRbeta CDR3 regions from genomic DNA. The original pipeline was this. Nucleated cell counts per sample were estimated from amplification of reference gene primers within the assay. To quantify the absolute abundance of each unique TCRbeta CDR3 rearrangement, sequence reads were collapsed and filtered. For each sample, productive Simpson clonality was calculated as the square root of Simpson's diversity index across productive rearrangements. This immuneACCESS table, as held by TCRdb, lists in-frame sequences with V and J called but not all clones. Of the missing ones, under half trace to an unresolved V gene in checked studies; the others have no known cause. The DNA gave D and trimming, while V, J and clone size come from that table. For this sample there are 330,000 or so clones; roughly 87% appear just once. Together, the top ten hold 2.5% to 3.5% of the sample.

On the study overall, not on this receptor specifically: Clinical and demographic metadata were provided uncurated, with the amount varying by source and participant.

Notes on this clone: Its recognized antigen is unknown. No much larger clone exists at a distance of one base, and base qualities are not known.

The sequencing sample was made of PBMCs or T cells enriched from blood (not recorded which). The clonotype was recovered from a woman in her thirties who had recovered from COVID-19. The sequence joins TRBV27 to TRBJ2-7; no D segment can be confidently identified. The DNA sequence follows: TGTGCCAGCAGGAAGACAACTGGCGACGAGCAGTACTTC. This yields the protein CASRKTTGDEQYF.